This TCR beta chain was found in a study of T cells after yellow fever vaccination. At the level of the study: It was SMART-Seq v4 Ultra Low Input that prepared the fractions with low cell numbers. Study-wide results and limits: Subsequent to the booster, the majority of primary-vaccination clones reappeared (around 97% CD4, approximately 85% CD8).

The CDR3 consists of 14 residues. The germline V and J ends were trimmed by 7 bases and 6 bases, with 19 bases remaining between them. In germline, CDR1 is MGHDK, CDR2 SYGVNS. In making TCR cDNA, 5'RACE template switching added a universal primer site and UMIs to it. TCRdb re-derived calls from the 5' RACE reads in MiXCR, one entry per CDR3 protein. This table holds 160,000 or so distinct CDR3 sequences, 5.5% to 7.5% found once. In the case of this clonotype: Its target is not known.

The sequence derives from a man aged 18 to 35 who received the YFV17D yellow fever vaccine. The material sequenced was CD4+ T cells sorted from PBMCs, taken 5 days after the first yellow fever vaccination. This chain joins TRBV25-1 and TRBJ2-7; D perhaps matches TRBD1 (6 bases). CDR3 in DNA: TGTGCCAGCACCTCGGCAGGGGCCCTCTCCGAGCAGTACTTC. Amino acids: CASTSAGALSEQYF.